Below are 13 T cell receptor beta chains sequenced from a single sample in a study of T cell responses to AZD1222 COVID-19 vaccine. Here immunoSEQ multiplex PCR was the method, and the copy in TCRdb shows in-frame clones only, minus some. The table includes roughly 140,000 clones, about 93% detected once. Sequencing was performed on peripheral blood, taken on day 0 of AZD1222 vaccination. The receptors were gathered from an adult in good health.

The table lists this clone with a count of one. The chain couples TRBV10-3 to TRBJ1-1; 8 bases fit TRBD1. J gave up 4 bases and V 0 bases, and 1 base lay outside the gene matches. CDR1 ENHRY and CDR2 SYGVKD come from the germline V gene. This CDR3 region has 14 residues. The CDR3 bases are TGTGCCATCAGTGAGTCGACAGGGGCCACTGAAGCTTTCTTT. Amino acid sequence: CAISESTGATEAFF.

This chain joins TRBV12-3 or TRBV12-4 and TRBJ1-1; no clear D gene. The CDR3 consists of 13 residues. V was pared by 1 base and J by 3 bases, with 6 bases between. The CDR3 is CASSLVEDTEAFF. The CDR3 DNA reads TGTGCCAGCAGTTTAGTTGAAGACACTGAAGCTTTCTTT.

CDR3 residues: CSVQPSSGRFYNEQFF. Written as DNA, the CDR3 is TGCAGCGTTCAGCCCTCTAGCGGGAGATTCTACAATGAGCAGTTCTTC. The J gene is TRBJ2-1, the V gene TRBV29-1; 10 nucleotides match TRBD2. Germline CDR1 and CDR2: SQVTM and ANQGSEA. J lost 3 bases, V lost 5 bases, and 10 bases had no gene match. The CDR3 loop spans 16 amino acids.

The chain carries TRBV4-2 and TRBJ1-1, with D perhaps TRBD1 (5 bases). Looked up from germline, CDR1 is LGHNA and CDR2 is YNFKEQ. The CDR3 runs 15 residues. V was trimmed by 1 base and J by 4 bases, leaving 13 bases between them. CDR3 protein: CASSQARDVGTEAFF. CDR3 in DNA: TGTGCCAGCAGCCAAGCCCGGGACGTGGGCACTGAAGCTTTCTTT.

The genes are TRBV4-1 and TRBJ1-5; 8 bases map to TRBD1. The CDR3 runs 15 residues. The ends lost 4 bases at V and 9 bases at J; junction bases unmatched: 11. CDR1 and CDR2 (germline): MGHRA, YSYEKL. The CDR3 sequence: CASSPGTGGRGPQHF. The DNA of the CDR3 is TGCGCCAGCAGCCCAGGGACAGGAGGTAGAGGGCCCCAGCATTTT.

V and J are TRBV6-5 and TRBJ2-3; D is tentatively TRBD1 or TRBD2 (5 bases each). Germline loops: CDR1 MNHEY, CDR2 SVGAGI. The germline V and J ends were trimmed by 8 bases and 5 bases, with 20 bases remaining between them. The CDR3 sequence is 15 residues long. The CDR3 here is CASRGGALYGDTQYF. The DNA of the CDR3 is TGTGCCAGCCGGGGTGGGGCACTCTACGGAGATACGCAGTATTTT.

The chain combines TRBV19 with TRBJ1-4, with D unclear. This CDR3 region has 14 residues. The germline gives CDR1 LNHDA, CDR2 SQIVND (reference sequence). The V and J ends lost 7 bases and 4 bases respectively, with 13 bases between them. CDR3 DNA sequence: TGTGCCAGTAACCAGACACCAGATAATGAAAAACTGTTTTTT. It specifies CASNQTPDNEKLFF. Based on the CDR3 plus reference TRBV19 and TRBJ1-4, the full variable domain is DGGITQSPKYLFRKEGQNVTLSCEQNLNHDAMYWYRQDPGQGLRLIYYSQIVNDFQKGDIAEGYSVSREKKESFPLTVTSAQKNPTAFYLCASNQTPDNEKLFFGSGTQLSVL.

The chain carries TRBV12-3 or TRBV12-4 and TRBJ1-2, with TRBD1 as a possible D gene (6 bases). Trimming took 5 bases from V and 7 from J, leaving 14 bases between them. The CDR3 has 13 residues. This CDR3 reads CASSPGQPFGYTF. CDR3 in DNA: TGTGCCAGCAGTCCCGGACAGCCGTTTGGCTACACCTTC.

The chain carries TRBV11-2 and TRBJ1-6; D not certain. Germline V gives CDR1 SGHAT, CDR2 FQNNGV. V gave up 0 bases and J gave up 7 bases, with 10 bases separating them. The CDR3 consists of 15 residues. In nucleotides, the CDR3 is TGTGCCAGCAGCTTAGAAGGGTTTACCAATTCACCCCTCCACTTT. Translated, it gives CASSLEGFTNSPLHF.

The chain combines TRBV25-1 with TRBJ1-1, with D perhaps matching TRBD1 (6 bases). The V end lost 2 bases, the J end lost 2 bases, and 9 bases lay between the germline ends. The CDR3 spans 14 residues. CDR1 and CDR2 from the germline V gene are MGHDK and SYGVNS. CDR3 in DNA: TGTGCCAGCAGTGAACCGGGACAAAACACTGAAGCTTTCTTT. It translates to CASSEPGQNTEAFF.

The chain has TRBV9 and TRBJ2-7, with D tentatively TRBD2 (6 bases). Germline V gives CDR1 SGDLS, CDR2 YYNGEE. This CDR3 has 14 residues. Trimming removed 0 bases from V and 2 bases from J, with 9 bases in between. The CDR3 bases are TGTGCCAGCAGCGTAGGTAGCGGTACCTACGAGCAGTACTTC. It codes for CASSVGSGTYEQYF.

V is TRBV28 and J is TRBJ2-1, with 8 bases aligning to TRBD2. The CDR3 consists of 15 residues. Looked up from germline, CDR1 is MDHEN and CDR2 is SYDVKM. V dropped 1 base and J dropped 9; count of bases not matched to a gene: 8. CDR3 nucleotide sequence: TGTGCCAGCAGTTTATATGAGCGGGAGACCGGTGAGCAGTTCTTC. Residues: CASSLYERETGEQFF.

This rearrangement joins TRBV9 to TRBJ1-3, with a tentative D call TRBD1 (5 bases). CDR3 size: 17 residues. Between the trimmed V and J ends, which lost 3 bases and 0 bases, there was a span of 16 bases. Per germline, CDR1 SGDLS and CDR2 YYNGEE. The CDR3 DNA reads TGTGCCAGCAGCGCGTGGGGGAGGGGAAGCTCTGGAAACACCATATATTTT. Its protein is CASSAWGRGSSGNTIYF.